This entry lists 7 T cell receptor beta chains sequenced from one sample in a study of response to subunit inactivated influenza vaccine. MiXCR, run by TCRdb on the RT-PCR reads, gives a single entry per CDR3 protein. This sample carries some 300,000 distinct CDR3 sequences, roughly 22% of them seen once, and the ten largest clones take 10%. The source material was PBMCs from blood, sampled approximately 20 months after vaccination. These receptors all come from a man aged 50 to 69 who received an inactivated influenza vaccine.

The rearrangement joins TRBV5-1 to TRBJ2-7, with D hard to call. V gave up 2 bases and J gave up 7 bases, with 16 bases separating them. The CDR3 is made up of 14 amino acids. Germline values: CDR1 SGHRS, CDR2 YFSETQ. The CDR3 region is CASSLENPTREQYF. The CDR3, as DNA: TGCGCCAGCAGCTTAGAAAATCCTACGCGGGAGCAGTACTTC.

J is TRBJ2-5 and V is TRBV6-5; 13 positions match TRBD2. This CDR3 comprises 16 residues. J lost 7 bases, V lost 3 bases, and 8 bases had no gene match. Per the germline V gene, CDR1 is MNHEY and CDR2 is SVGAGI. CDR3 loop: CASSYLLAGGPGTQYF. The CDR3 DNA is TGTGCCAGCAGTTATTTACTAGCGGGAGGGCCAGGGACCCAGTACTTC.

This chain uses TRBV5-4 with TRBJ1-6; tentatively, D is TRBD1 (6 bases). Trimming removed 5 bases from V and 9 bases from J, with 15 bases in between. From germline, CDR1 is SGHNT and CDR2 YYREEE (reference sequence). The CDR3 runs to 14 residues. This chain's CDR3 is CASSTTGSGSPLHF. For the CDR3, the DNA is TGTGCCAGCAGTACCACAGGGTCTGGTTCACCCCTCCACTTT.

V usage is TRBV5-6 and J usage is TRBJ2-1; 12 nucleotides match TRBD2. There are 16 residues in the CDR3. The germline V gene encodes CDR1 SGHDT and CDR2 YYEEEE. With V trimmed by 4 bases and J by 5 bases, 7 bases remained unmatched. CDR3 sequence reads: CASSPRLAGADNEQFF. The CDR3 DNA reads TGTGCCAGCAGCCCCCGACTAGCGGGAGCCGACAATGAGCAGTTCTTC. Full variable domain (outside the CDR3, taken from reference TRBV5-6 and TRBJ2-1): DAGVTQSPTHLIKTRGQQVTLRCSPKSGHDTVSWYQQALGQGPQFIFQYYEEEERQRGNFPDRFSGHQFPNYSSELNVNALLLGDSALYLCASSPRLAGADNEQFFGPGTRLTVL.

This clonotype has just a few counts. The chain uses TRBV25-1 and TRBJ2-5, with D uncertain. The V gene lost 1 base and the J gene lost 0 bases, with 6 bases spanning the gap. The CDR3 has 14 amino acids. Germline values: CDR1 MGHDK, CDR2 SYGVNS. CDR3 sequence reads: CASSESGHQETQYF. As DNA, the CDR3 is TGTGCCAGCAGTGAATCAGGACACCAAGAGACCCAGTACTTC.

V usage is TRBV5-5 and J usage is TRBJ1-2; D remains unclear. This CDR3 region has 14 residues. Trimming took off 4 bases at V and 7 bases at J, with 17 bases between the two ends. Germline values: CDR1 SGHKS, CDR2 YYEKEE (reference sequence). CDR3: CASSVPGLGSGYTF. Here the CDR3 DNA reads TGTGCCAGCAGCGTACCGGGCCTCGGGAGTGGCTACACCTTC. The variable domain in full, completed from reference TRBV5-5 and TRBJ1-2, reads DAGVTQSPTHLIKTRGQQVTLRCSPISGHKSVSWYQQVLGQGPQFIFQYYEKEERGRGNFPDRFSARQFPNYSSELNVNALLLGDSALYLCASSVPGLGSGYTFGSGTRLTVV.

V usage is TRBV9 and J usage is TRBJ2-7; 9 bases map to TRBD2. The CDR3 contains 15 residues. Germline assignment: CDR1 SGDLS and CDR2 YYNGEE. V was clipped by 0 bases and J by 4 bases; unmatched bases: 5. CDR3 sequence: CASSVASGMAYEQYF. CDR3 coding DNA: TGTGCCAGCAGCGTAGCTAGCGGGATGGCTTACGAGCAGTACTTC.